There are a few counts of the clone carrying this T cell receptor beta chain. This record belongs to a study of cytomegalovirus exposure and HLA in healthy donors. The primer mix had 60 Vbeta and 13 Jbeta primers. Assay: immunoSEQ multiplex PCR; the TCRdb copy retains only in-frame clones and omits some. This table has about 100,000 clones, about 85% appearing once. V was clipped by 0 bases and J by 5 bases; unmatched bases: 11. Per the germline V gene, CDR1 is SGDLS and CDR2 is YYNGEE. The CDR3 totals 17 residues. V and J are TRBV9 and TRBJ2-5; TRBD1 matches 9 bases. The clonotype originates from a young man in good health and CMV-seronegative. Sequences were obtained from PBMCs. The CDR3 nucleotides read TGTGCCAGCAGCGTAGATGCCGGGACAGGGATGTCTGAGACCCAGTACTTC. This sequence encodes CASSVDAGTGMSETQYF.